Listed here are 15 T cell receptor beta chains from one sample, sequenced in a study of T cell repertoires in cytomegalovirus infection. TCRdb fed the reads into MiXCR, producing one record per CDR3 protein. Here the sample spans fewer than 300,000 distinct CDR3 sequences, more than 20% being singletons. The sequencing input was PBMCs. The receptors stem from a human donor in good health (CMV status not recorded). Some clones in this sample may be carry-over from other donors' samples.

The CDR3 nucleotides read TGCGCCAGCAGCTTCCTAGCGGGAAGATCCACAGATACGCAGTATTTT. Protein: CASSFLAGRSTDTQYF. The chain couples TRBV5-1 to TRBJ2-3, with TRBD2 identical over 9 bases. There are 16 residues in the CDR3. The germline CDR1 and CDR2 sequences are SGHRS and YFSETQ. The V gene end was trimmed by 2 bases and the J gene end by 2 bases; junction bases not matched to a gene: 6.

The rearrangement links TRBV5-5 to TRBJ1-5; possible D gene TRBD1, 6 bases. CDR1 and CDR2 (germline): SGHKS, YYEKEE (reference sequence). This CDR3 spans 15 amino acids. The V end was cut by 4 bases, the J end by 4 bases, with 15 bases between. CDR3 nucleotide sequence: TGTGCCAGCAGCGGAGGGGGAGGTTGGAATCAGCCCCAGCATTTT. This sequence encodes CASSGGGGWNQPQHF.

The table lists this clonotype with many counts. The J gene is TRBJ2-4, the V gene TRBV11-2; D is uncertain. CDR1 and CDR2 (germline): SGHAT, FQNNGV. The CDR3 covers 12 residues. V was cut by 7 bases and J by 8 bases, with 12 bases left in between. CDR3 in amino acids: CASTLYGHIQYF. The CDR3 bases are TGTGCCAGCACCCTCTATGGCCACATTCAGTACTTC.

The CDR3 nucleotides are TGTGCCAGCTCACCAGCGGGGCCTTCACGCTACGAGCAGTACTTC. It codes for CASSPAGPSRYEQYF. The rearrangement joins TRBV18 to TRBJ2-7; a weak D match, TRBD2 (6 bases). The CDR3 sequence is 15 residues long. Germline V gives CDR1 KGHSH, CDR2 LQKENI. V lost 2 bases to trimming and J lost 3 bases, with 14 bases between them.

Points on this clonotype: This could be a read error, since a much larger clone is one nucleotide away. V and J are TRBV7-2 and TRBJ1-2, with D perhaps matching TRBD1 (5 bases). The germline gives CDR1 SGHTA, CDR2 FQGNSA. Trimming cost V 2 bases and J 6 bases, with 13 bases left between them. The CDR3 loop spans 14 amino acids. For the CDR3, the DNA is TGTGCCAGCAGCTTAAGGGGTCGGGCGGATGGCTACACCTTC. This codes for CASSLRGRADGYTF.

This clonotype was seen ten or more times. This chain links TRBV7-2 with TRBJ1-2, with a tentative D call TRBD1 (5 bases). The CDR3 has 15 residues. Trimming pared 6 bases from V and 7 bases from J, leaving 21 bases between. Germline CDR1 SGHTA, CDR2 FQGNSA. The CDR3 here is CASSRDGRRGSGYTF. The DNA for the CDR3 is TGTGCCAGCAGTCGGGACGGCCGTAGAGGGAGTGGCTACACCTTC.

In its sample, this clonotype was seen a few times. The genes are TRBV27 and TRBJ2-5; D gene ambiguous. The CDR3 is 14 amino acids. The germline V and J ends were trimmed by 0 bases and 2 bases, with 7 bases remaining between them. Germline V gene lookup returns CDR1 MNHEY and CDR2 SMNVEV (reference sequence). DNA of the CDR3: TGTGCCAGCAGTTTATCGGCCCGGCAAGAGACCCAGTACTTC. It translates to CASSLSARQETQYF.

V gene TRBV12-3 or TRBV12-4 combines with J gene TRBJ2-7; TRBD1 matches 10 bases. There are 14 residues in the CDR3. J gave up 9 bases and V 3 bases, and 8 bases lay outside the gene matches. CDR3 nucleotides: TGTGCCAGCAGTTTTTGGGACAGGGGAATGTGGCAGTACTTC. Protein: CASSFWDRGMWQYF.

This clonotype was seen a few times. This rearrangement joins TRBV11-2 to TRBJ2-1; D gene unclear. The CDR3 runs 13 residues. Germline CDR1 is SGHAT and CDR2 is FQNNGV. V was cut by 4 bases and J by 3 bases, with 7 bases left in between. For the CDR3, the DNA is TGTGCCAGCAGCTGGACCGGCTACAATGAGCAGTTCTTC. It encodes CASSWTGYNEQFF.

This clonotype was recorded many times. The CDR3 region is CASSLGRVSNQPQHF. The DNA of the CDR3 is TGTGCCAGCAGCTTAGGCAGGGTCAGCAATCAGCCCCAGCATTTT. V and J are TRBV7-2 and TRBJ1-5, with D perhaps matching TRBD1 (5 bases). Germline V CDR1 and CDR2: SGHTA, FQGNSA. CDR3 length equals 15 residues. V lost 1 base and J 1 base, leaving 8 bases between the germline ends.

A few counts support this clonotype. The chain carries TRBV28 and TRBJ1-2, with D hard to call. CDR1 is MDHEN and CDR2 is SYDVKM in the germline V gene. This CDR3 region has 13 residues. Deletions cut 6 bases from V and 2 bases from J, with 10 bases between. CDR3 amino acids: CASSRRLNYGYTF. CDR3 coding DNA: TGTGCCAGCAGCCGCAGGCTCAACTATGGCTACACCTTC.

This clonotype was seen more than once but under ten times. This chain joins TRBV7-9 and TRBJ1-4; a possible D gene is TRBD1 (6 bases). V was shortened by 4 bases and J by 6 bases, with 9 bases between the two germline ends. Looked up from germline, CDR1 is SEHNR and CDR2 is FQNEAQ (reference sequence). The CDR3 consists of 13 residues. The CDR3 region is CASSSPGDEKLFF. CDR3 nucleotide sequence: TGTGCCAGCAGCTCCCCAGGGGATGAAAAACTGTTTTTT.

The chain recombines TRBV27 with TRBJ1-6, with D maybe TRBD1 (6 bases). The V and J ends lost 2 bases and 13 bases respectively, with 9 bases between them. This CDR3 region has 12 residues. CDR1 is MNHEY, CDR2 SMNVEV, per germline (reference sequence). CDR3 sequence reads: CASSLVGGPLHF. The CDR3 DNA sequence: TGTGCCAGCAGTTTAGTAGGGGGGCCCCTCCACTTT.

This clonotype was seen a few times. V is TRBV19 and J is TRBJ2-2; unclear D gene. This CDR3 spans 15 amino acids. Trimming removed 9 bases at V and 0 bases at J, with 14 bases between. Germline-derived CDR1 and CDR2 are LNHDA and SQIVND (reference sequence). The CDR3 bases are TGTGCCAGCCAACCTGACACAACGAACACCGGGGAGCTGTTTTTT. It translates to CASQPDTTNTGELFF.

This clonotype was detected only a few times. The CDR3 DNA is TGCAGCGTCAAATCTGGGACAGGGGTCACAGATACGCAGTATTTT. This encodes CSVKSGTGVTDTQYF. This rearrangement joins TRBV29-1 to TRBJ2-3; TRBD1 matches 10 bases. Germline V gene lookup returns CDR1 SQVTM and CDR2 ANQGSEA. The CDR3 contains 15 residues. The V and J ends lost 6 bases and 2 bases, in that order; junction bases with no gene match: 8.